The 19 T cell receptor beta chains listed next were all sequenced from one sample in a study of blood T cell repertoires in COVID-19. The data were produced by immunoSEQ multiplex PCR, yet TCRdb's version contains in-frame clones alone and is incomplete. In the table there are roughly 62,000 clones, 80% to 95% of which are singletons. The sample taken for sequencing was peripheral blood. Every receptor here comes from a human donor in a cohort sampled during active COVID-19.

V gene TRBV5-1 combines with J gene TRBJ1-6, with 7 bases that match TRBD1. V trimming: 3 bases; J trimming: 6 bases; junction bases outside the gene matches: 3. CDR3 length equals 14 residues. The germline gives CDR1 SGHRS, CDR2 YFSETQ. As DNA, the CDR3 is TGCGCCAGCAGCTCCCGGGACAGTAATTCACCCCTCCACTTT. Translation: CASSSRDSNSPLHF.

CDR3 nucleotides: TGCGCCAGCAGCTTGGAGGTAGCCCAAGAGACCCAGTACTTC. Its protein is CASSLEVAQETQYF. This chain connects TRBV5-1 to TRBJ2-5; D is undetermined. CDR1 is SGHRS, CDR2 YFSETQ, per germline. V shed 0 bases and J shed 1 base, with 7 bases lying between them. The CDR3 is 14 amino acids.

The chain recombines TRBV7-2 with TRBJ2-3, with TRBD2 as a possible D gene (6 bases). This CDR3 is built from 12 residues. Germline CDR1 reads SGHTA; CDR2 reads FQGNSA. V dropped 0 bases and J dropped 10 bases, with 8 bases sitting between them. DNA of the CDR3: TGTGCCAGCAGCTTAGCGGGGAGGCCGCAGTATTTT. Translating gives CASSLAGRPQYF.

The genes are TRBV9 and TRBJ2-5; D perhaps matches TRBD2 (7 bases). The CDR3 sequence is 15 residues long. The germline V gene has CDR1 SGDLS and CDR2 YYNGEE. V lost 4 bases to trimming and J lost 5 bases, with 18 bases between them. CDR3 residues: CASSSIGGGRETQYF. CDR3 sequence (DNA): TGTGCCAGCAGCTCCATAGGGGGGGGCCGGGAGACCCAGTACTTC.

The chain uses TRBV4-1 and TRBJ2-1, with D perhaps TRBD2 (6 bases). This CDR3 comprises 15 residues. The V gene lost 6 bases and the J gene lost 1 base, with 13 bases spanning the gap. Germline CDR1 is MGHRA and CDR2 is YSYEKL. Here the CDR3 reads CASRGGSTSYNEQFF. The CDR3 coding sequence is TGCGCCAGCAGGGGGGGATCAACGTCCTACAATGAGCAGTTCTTC.

Written as DNA, the CDR3 is TGTGCCAGCAGCATGAGAGCGGGGGGGAAGGAGACCCAGTACTTC. This encodes CASSMRAGGKETQYF. The chain uses TRBV9 and TRBJ2-5, with 10 bases lining up with TRBD2. This CDR3 contains 15 residues. V gave up 4 bases and J gave up 5 bases; unmatched junction bases: 8. Germline lookup yields CDR1 SGDLS and CDR2 YYNGEE.

This chain connects TRBV19 to TRBJ1-1; D not resolved. V was cut by 0 bases and J by 10 bases, with 9 bases left in between. Germline V lookup: CDR1 LNHDA, CDR2 SQIVND (reference sequence). This CDR3 comprises 12 residues. CDR3 residues: CASSIDARGAFF. Here the CDR3 DNA reads TGTGCCAGTAGTATAGATGCCCGGGGAGCTTTCTTT.

This chain joins TRBV19 and TRBJ2-2, with TRBD1 as a possible D gene (5 bases). CDR3 size: 14 residues. Germline CDR1 LNHDA, CDR2 SQIVND (reference sequence). Trimming left V 7 bases short and J 11 bases short, with 20 bases between. CDR3 protein: CASKRQNIGVELFF. The CDR3 coding sequence is TGTGCCAGTAAGAGACAGAACATTGGGGTCGAGCTGTTTTTT.

The chain recombines TRBV9 with TRBJ2-7; D is unresolved. Germline V gene sequence: CDR1 SGDLS, CDR2 YYNGEE. Trimming took off 0 bases at V and 5 bases at J, with 9 bases between the two ends. The CDR3 covers 13 residues. The CDR3 DNA reads as TGTGCCAGCAGCGTAGGTGAGGTTCACGAGCAGTACTTC. The encoded protein is CASSVGEVHEQYF.

The J gene is TRBJ1-2, the V gene TRBV6-2 or TRBV6-3, with 9 bases lining up with TRBD1. V dropped 2 bases and J dropped 8; count of bases not matched to a gene: 9. The germline gives CDR1 MNHEY, CDR2 SVGEGT. The CDR3 contains 15 residues. The CDR3 sequence: CASSYTGTGLGGYTF. The CDR3 bases are TGTGCCAGCAGTTACACCGGGACAGGGCTGGGCGGCTACACCTTC.

The CDR3 sequence is CASSPSEVNTEAFF. The CDR3 nucleotides are TGTGCCAGCAGCCCCTCGGAGGTGAACACTGAAGCTTTCTTT. This chain uses TRBV6-5 with TRBJ1-1, with D unclear. Trimming cost V 6 bases and J 0 bases, with 11 bases left between them. CDR1 is MNHEY and CDR2 is SVGAGI in the germline V gene. The CDR3 contains 14 residues.

Points on this clone: This same CDR3 is encoded by further DNA sequences in the sample. The chain joins TRBV27 to TRBJ2-2; 7 nucleotides match TRBD2. The V gene's germline CDR1 is MNHEY and CDR2 SMNVEV (reference sequence). V dropped 8 bases and J dropped 2; count of bases not matched to a gene: 5. CDR3 size: 14 residues. CDR3 loop: CASSGTINTGELFF. For the CDR3, the DNA is TGTGCCAGCTCCGGGACTATAAACACCGGGGAGCTGTTTTTT.

V is TRBV18 and J is TRBJ2-7; 7 bases map to TRBD1. This CDR3 has 13 amino acids. V dropped 3 bases and J dropped 5; count of bases not matched to a gene: 4. The germline V gene has CDR1 KGHSH and CDR2 LQKENI. In DNA, the CDR3 is TGTGCCAGCTCACCCGGGGACAGAAACGAGCAGTACTTC. This translates into CASSPGDRNEQYF.

The chain couples TRBV28 to TRBJ2-7, with 9 positions matching TRBD1. The V gene end was trimmed by 4 bases and the J gene end by 6 bases; junction bases not matched to a gene: 10. The CDR3 has 15 residues. Germline V gene lookup returns CDR1 MDHEN and CDR2 SYDVKM. The CDR3 reads CASSSPGQGEGEQYF. For the CDR3, the DNA is TGTGCCAGCAGTTCGCCGGGACAGGGAGAGGGCGAGCAGTACTTC. The variable domain in full, completed from reference TRBV28 and TRBJ2-7, reads DVKVTQSSRYLVKRTGEKVFLECVQDMDHENMFWYRQDPGLGLRLIYFSYDVKMKEKGDIPEGYSVSREKKERFSLILESASTNQTSMYLCASSSPGQGEGEQYFGPGTRLTVT.

V usage is TRBV7-3 and J usage is TRBJ2-3; 7 positions match TRBD2. V trimming: 5 bases; J trimming: 4 bases; junction bases outside the gene matches: 9. Germline CDR1 SGHTA, CDR2 FQGTGA. The CDR3 extends over 15 amino acids. The CDR3: CASSPVAGESDTQYF. The CDR3 DNA follows: TGTGCCAGCAGCCCCGTGGCGGGGGAGTCAGATACGCAGTATTTT.

The rearrangement joins TRBV5-1 to TRBJ1-1; D remains unclear. There are 15 residues in the CDR3. V lost 2 bases and J lost 1, with 12 bases in between. Germline CDR1 reads SGHRS; CDR2 reads YFSETQ. CDR3 sequence: CASSLNFRQNTEAFF. The CDR3 nucleotides are TGCGCCAGCAGCTTAAACTTCAGACAGAACACTGAAGCTTTCTTT.

The chain couples TRBV30 to TRBJ1-2, with 12 nucleotides matching TRBD1. The CDR3 spans 15 residues. V was pared by 3 bases and J by 4 bases, with 6 bases of the junction left unmatched. Germline V gene lookup returns CDR1 GTSNPN and CDR2 SVGIG (reference sequence). The CDR3 region is CAWSPGQGATYGYTF. DNA of the CDR3: TGTGCCTGGAGCCCGGGACAGGGGGCGACCTATGGCTACACCTTC.

The V call is TRBV6-5, the J call TRBJ1-5, with a tentative D call TRBD1 (6 bases). This CDR3 has 14 residues. Per germline, CDR1 MNHEY and CDR2 SVGAGI. V was pared by 4 bases and J by 3 bases, with 10 bases between. This chain's CDR3 is CASSSDSPNQPQHF. In DNA form, the CDR3 reads TGTGCCAGCAGTTCGGACAGCCCCAATCAGCCCCAGCATTTT.

This rearrangement joins TRBV19 to TRBJ2-5; TRBD2 matches 10 bases. The germline V gene has CDR1 LNHDA and CDR2 SQIVND (reference sequence). The CDR3 consists of 14 residues. J gave up 4 bases and V 2 bases, and 1 base lay outside the gene matches. In DNA form, the CDR3 reads TGTGCCAGTAGTATATCTAGCGGGGGAGAGACCCAGTACTTC. This gives the protein CASSISSGGETQYF.